The present TCR beta chain was sequenced within a study of CD4 T cells in relation to SARS-CoV-2 and coronaviruses. Across the whole study: PBMCs were cultured with antigen for nine to ten days before TCR beta sequencing.

As regards this clone: Its antigen is unknown.

Whole-study findings and limits: Roughly 65% of donors had memory CD4+ clonotypes crossrecognizing SARS-CoV-2 and common cold coronavirus spike.

Germline assignment: CDR1 LGHDT and CDR2 YNNKEL (reference sequence). V shed 1 base and J shed 6 bases, with 10 bases lying between them. The CDR3 runs to 13 residues. For roughly 11 days, about 9.9 x 10^4 sorted CD4+ cells grew with T cell-depleted PBMCs and CEF. Generated by immunoSEQ multiplex PCR, the TCRdb table keeps only in-frame clones and is missing some. The sample includes just over 35,000 clones, roughly four fifths seen only once; the top ten take 6.5% to 8%. Sequenced: naive CD4+ T cells from PBMCs, cultured in vitro. Specified subset: naive CD4+ T cells isolated by negative enrichment. The chain couples TRBV3-1 (or the pseudogene TRBV3-2) to TRBJ2-7; D is perhaps TRBD2 (6 bases). The clonotype originates from an adult with COVID-19. DNA of the CDR3: TGTGCCAGCAGCCAAGTGGGGGGAGGCGAGCAGTACTTC. It yields the protein CASSQVGGGEQYF.